These 18 T cell receptor beta chains came from one sample sequenced in a study of cytomegalovirus exposure and HLA in healthy donors. Here immunoSEQ multiplex PCR was the method, and the copy in TCRdb shows in-frame clones only, minus some. The sample consists of around 190,000 clones, 81% of them appearing once. What was sequenced was PBMCs. These receptors all come from a woman between 25 and 40 years old in good health and CMV-seronegative.

The chain has TRBV19 and TRBJ1-5, with 8 bases lining up with TRBD1. The CDR3 contains 15 residues. The germline V gene encodes CDR1 LNHDA and CDR2 SQIVND (reference sequence). The junction had 12 bases not matched to a gene; V was cut back by 7 bases and J by 7 bases. The chain's CDR3 is CASTLSAGGRQPQHF. The CDR3 nucleotides are TGTGCCAGTACCCTAAGTGCAGGGGGCAGGCAGCCCCAGCATTTT.

V usage is TRBV18 and J usage is TRBJ1-3; no definite D call. There are 16 residues in the CDR3. V gave up 1 base and J gave up 0 bases, with 10 bases separating them. The germline V gene has CDR1 KGHSH and CDR2 LQKENI. The CDR3 protein is CASSPLPESSGNTIYF. The CDR3 coding sequence is TGTGCCAGCTCACCACTCCCGGAGAGCTCTGGAAACACCATATATTTT.

The chain is built from TRBV4-1 and TRBJ2-7, with TRBD2 matching 10 bases. The CDR3 covers 16 residues. The J segment lost 3 bases and the V segment lost 0 bases, leaving 5 bases of the junction unmatched. Germline V gene sequence: CDR1 MGHRA, CDR2 YSYEKL. CDR3 DNA sequence: TGCGCCAGCAGCCAAGACCCTAGCGGGAGTGTCTACGAGCAGTACTTC. It translates to CASSQDPSGSVYEQYF.

The V gene is TRBV11-2, the J gene TRBJ2-2; TRBD2 might be the D (6 bases). V lost 5 bases and J lost 4, with 17 bases in between. Per the germline V gene, CDR1 is SGHAT and CDR2 is FQNNGV. The CDR3 totals 16 residues. CDR3 in DNA: TGTGCCAGCAGCCCCCGTAATAGCGGATCCACCGGGGAGCTGTTTTTT. Amino acids: CASSPRNSGSTGELFF.

This chain uses TRBV19 with TRBJ2-7; 7 positions agree with TRBD1. V shed 1 base and J 1 base; nucleotides not matched to a gene: 4. Germline CDR1 reads LNHDA; CDR2 reads SQIVND (reference sequence). The CDR3 runs to 15 residues. This CDR3 reads CASSIGGTASYEQYF. The CDR3 DNA reads as TGTGCCAGTAGTATAGGGGGGACAGCTTCCTACGAGCAGTACTTC.

V gene TRBV2 combines with J gene TRBJ2-1; perhaps TRBD1 as D (5 bases). The CDR3 runs 14 residues. Trimming took 3 bases from V and 6 from J, leaving 12 bases between them. The germline CDR1 and CDR2 sequences are SNHLY and FYNNEI. For the CDR3, the DNA is TGTGCCAGCAGTGACGTCGTTAGGGGCAATGAGCAGTTCTTC. It encodes CASSDVVRGNEQFF.

The chain employs TRBV19 and TRBJ2-5, with D perhaps matching TRBD2 (6 bases). CDR3 length equals 15 residues. The V gene's germline CDR1 is LNHDA and CDR2 SQIVND (reference sequence). V dropped 1 base and J dropped 2 bases, with 11 bases sitting between them. The chain's CDR3 is CASSIGWAGQETQYF. The CDR3 coding sequence is TGTGCCAGTAGTATAGGATGGGCGGGACAAGAGACCCAGTACTTC.

V is TRBV19 and J is TRBJ2-3; TRBD2 matches at 10 bases. This CDR3 spans 14 amino acids. Germline CDR1 reads LNHDA; CDR2 reads SQIVND (reference sequence). The junction had 4 bases not matched to a gene; V was cut back by 3 bases and J by 7 bases. The CDR3 DNA follows: TGTGCCAGTAGTATGTCTAGCGGGAGATATACGCAGTATTTT. Amino acids: CASSMSSGRYTQYF. Drawing the rest from reference TRBV19 and TRBJ2-3, the complete variable domain is DGGITQSPKYLFRKEGQNVTLSCEQNLNHDAMYWYRQDPGQGLRLIYYSQIVNDFQKGDIAEGYSVSREKKESFPLTVTSAQKNPTAFYLCASSMSSGRYTQYFGPGTRLTVL.

The gene calls are TRBV14 and TRBJ1-1; no definite D call. CDR1 is SGHDN, CDR2 FVKESK, per germline. The CDR3 covers 15 residues. The V and J ends lost 0 bases and 3 bases respectively, with 11 bases between them. This CDR3 reads CASSQEGNEDTEAFF. The CDR3 DNA sequence: TGTGCCAGCAGCCAAGAAGGTAATGAGGACACTGAAGCTTTCTTT.

This clone was counted only a few times. The chain uses TRBV2 and TRBJ1-5; 10 bases line up with TRBD1. The V segment lost 4 bases and the J segment 10 bases; nucleotides outside the gene matches: 7. The CDR3 loop spans 14 amino acids. Germline lookup yields CDR1 SNHLY and CDR2 FYNNEI. CDR3 DNA sequence: TGTGCCAGCAGTGCCGGGACAGGGGCTCGTCCCCAGCATTTT. Its translation: CASSAGTGARPQHF.

The chain carries TRBV5-1 and TRBJ2-7, with TRBD1 matching over 7 bases. CDR3 length: 14 residues. The J segment lost 3 bases and the V segment lost 4 bases, leaving 7 bases of the junction unmatched. Per germline, CDR1 SGHRS and CDR2 YFSETQ. The CDR3 nucleotides read TGCGCCAGCAGCGGCCACAGGGGTAACTACGAGCAGTACTTC. Translating it yields CASSGHRGNYEQYF.

This sequence joins TRBV4-2 and TRBJ2-4; 9 bases are shared with TRBD2. CDR1 and CDR2 (germline): LGHNA, YNFKEQ. J gave up 0 bases and V 0 bases, and 3 bases lay outside the gene matches. This CDR3 has 17 residues. CDR3: CASSQDSGGLAKNIQYF. DNA of the CDR3: TGTGCCAGCAGCCAAGATAGCGGGGGCTTAGCCAAAAACATTCAGTACTTC.

The chain links TRBV4-2 to TRBJ1-1; 11 bases fit TRBD1. Germline CDR1 and CDR2: LGHNA and YNFKEQ. Losses at the gene ends were 3 bases for V and 5 bases for J; bases not matched to a gene: 8. The CDR3 is 16 amino acids. For the CDR3, the DNA is TGTGCCAGCAGCCACCAGGGACAGGGGGGCCTTACTGAAGCTTTCTTT. It is translated as CASSHQGQGGLTEAFF.

The chain is built from TRBV9 and TRBJ2-2, with a possible D match to TRBD2 (7 bases). The CDR3 length is 24 residues. V lost 1 base and J lost 6, with 40 bases in between. Germline V gene sequence: CDR1 SGDLS, CDR2 YYNGEE. CDR3 loop: CASSVSPGFPLSLAAAGASGELFF. The CDR3 DNA reads TGTGCCAGCAGCGTATCCCCCGGGTTCCCCCTTTCACTCGCTGCGGCGGGGGCGTCCGGGGAGCTGTTTTTT.

The chain joins TRBV5-1 to TRBJ1-6, with 10 bases that match TRBD1. Trimming took 5 bases from V and 8 from J; bases not matched to a gene: 4. Germline V CDR1 and CDR2: SGHRS, YFSETQ. The length of the CDR3 is 14 residues. CDR3 sequence (DNA): TGCGCCAGCAGTTCCGGGACAGGGGATTCACCCCTCCACTTT. Translation: CASSSGTGDSPLHF.

The chain uses TRBV9 and TRBJ2-2; D call uncertain. Trimming removed 1 base at V and 0 bases at J, with 7 bases between. The CDR3 has 15 residues. Germline assignment: CDR1 SGDLS and CDR2 YYNGEE. For the CDR3, the DNA is TGTGCCAGCAGCGTAAGCGTTTCGAACACCGGGGAGCTGTTTTTT. Encoded protein: CASSVSVSNTGELFF.

The rearrangement uses TRBV2 and TRBJ2-3; D unresolved. V was pared by 7 bases and J by 2 bases, with 4 bases between. Germline V CDR1 and CDR2: SNHLY, FYNNEI. The CDR3 is 11 residues long. This CDR3 reads CASIITDTQYF. The DNA of the CDR3 is TGTGCCAGCATCATCACAGATACGCAGTATTTT.

The chain couples TRBV4-1 to TRBJ2-2, with TRBD1 matching over 7 bases. Germline-derived CDR1 and CDR2 are MGHRA and YSYEKL. Trimming removed 1 base from V and 7 bases from J; junction bases left unmatched: 12. This CDR3 is 17 amino acids long. This CDR3 is CASSQGRTVQGHGELFF. DNA for the CDR3: TGCGCCAGCAGCCAAGGTCGAACGGTACAGGGGCACGGGGAGCTGTTTTTT.